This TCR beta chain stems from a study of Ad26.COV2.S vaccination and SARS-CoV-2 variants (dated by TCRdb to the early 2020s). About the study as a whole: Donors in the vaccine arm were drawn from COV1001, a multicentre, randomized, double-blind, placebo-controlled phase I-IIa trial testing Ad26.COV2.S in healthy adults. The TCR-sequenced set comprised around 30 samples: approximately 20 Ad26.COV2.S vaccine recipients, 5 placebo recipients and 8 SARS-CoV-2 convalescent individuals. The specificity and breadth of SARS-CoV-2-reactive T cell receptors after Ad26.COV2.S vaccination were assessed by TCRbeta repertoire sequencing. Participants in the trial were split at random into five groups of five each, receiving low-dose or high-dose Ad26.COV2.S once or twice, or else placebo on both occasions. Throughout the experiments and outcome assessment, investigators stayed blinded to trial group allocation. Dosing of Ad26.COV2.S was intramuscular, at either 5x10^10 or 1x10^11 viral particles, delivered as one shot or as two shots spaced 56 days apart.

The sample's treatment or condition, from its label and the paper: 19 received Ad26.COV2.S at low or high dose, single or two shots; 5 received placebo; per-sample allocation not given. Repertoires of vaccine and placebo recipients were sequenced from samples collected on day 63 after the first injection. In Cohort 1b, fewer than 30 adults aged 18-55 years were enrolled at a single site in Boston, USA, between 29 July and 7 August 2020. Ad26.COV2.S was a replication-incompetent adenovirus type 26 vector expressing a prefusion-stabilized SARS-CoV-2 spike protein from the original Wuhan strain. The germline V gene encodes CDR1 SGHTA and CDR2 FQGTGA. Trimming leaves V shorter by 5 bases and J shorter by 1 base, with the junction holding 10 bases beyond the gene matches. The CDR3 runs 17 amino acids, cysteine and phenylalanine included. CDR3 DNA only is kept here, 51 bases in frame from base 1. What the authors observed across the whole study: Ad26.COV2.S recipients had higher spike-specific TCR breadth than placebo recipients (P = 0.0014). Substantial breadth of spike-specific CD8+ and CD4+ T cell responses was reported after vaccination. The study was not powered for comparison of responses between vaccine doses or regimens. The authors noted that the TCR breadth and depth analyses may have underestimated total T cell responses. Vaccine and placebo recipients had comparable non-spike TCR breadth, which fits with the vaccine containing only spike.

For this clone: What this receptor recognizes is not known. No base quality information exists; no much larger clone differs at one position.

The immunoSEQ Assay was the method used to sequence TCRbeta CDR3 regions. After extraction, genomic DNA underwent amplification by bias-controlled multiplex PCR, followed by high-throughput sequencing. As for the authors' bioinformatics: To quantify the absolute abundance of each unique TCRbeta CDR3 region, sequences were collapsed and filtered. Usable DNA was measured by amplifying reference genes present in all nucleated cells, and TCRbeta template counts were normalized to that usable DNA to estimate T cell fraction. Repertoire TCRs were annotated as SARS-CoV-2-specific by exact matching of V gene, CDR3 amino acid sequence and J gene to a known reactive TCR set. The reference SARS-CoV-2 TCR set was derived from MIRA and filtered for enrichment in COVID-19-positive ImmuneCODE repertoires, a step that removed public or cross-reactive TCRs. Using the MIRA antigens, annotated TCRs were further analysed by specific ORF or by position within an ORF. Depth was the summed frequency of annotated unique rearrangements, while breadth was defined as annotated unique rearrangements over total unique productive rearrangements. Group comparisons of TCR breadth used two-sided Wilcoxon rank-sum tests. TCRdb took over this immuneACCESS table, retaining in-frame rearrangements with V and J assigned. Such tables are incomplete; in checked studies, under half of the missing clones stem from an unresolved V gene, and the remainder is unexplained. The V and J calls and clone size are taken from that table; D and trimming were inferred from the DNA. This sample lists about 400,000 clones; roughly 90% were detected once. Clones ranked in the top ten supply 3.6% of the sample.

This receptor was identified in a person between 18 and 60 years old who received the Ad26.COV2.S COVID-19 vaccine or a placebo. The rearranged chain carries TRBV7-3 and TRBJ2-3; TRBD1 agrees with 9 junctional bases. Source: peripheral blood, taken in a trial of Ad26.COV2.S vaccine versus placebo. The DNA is TGTGCCAGCAGCCCGACGGACAGGGGCCTCCGCACAGATACGCAGTATTTT. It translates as CASSPTDRGLRTDTQYF.